These T cell receptor beta chains were read from a single sample in a study of human T cells and chemical hapten exposure. TCRdb recomputed calls from the RACE reads with MiXCR, one row per CDR3 protein. This sample carries roughly 360,000 distinct CDR3 sequences, 4.8% of them seen once, and the ten largest clones take about 2.1%. The source was whole blood, collected in connection with sensitization to the hapten diphenylcyclopropenone (DPC). All receptors derive from a woman in her 50s with alopecia areata. Some clones in this sample may be carry-over from other donors' samples. Each CDR3 is given without its conserved first and last residue.

j_gene	len	v_gene	CDR3aa
TRBJ2-6	12	TRBV15	ATSRVSGANVLT
TRBJ1-5	13	TRBV18	ASSATHRGGQPQH
TRBJ2-3	13	TRBV6-6	ASRPLAGEKDTQY
TRBJ1-1	10	TRBV28	ASSPDAYEAF
TRBJ1-2	9	TRBV9	ASSALYGYT
TRBJ2-2	14	TRBV27	ASSVFASADTGELF
TRBJ2-3	10	TRBV27	ASSGRLDTQY
TRBJ2-3	14	TRBV7-6	ASSMTSGGLTDTQY
TRBJ2-1	12	TRBV6-2/TRBV6-3	ASRSGRDYNEQF
TRBJ1-2	10	TRBV6-1	ASTMDGYGYT
TRBJ2-7	11	TRBV4-1	ASSQVSGTEQY
TRBJ2-2	12	TRBV7-2	ASSFTGGTGELF
TRBJ1-5	13	TRBV4-1	ASSKDRLSNQPQH